The 14 T cell receptor beta chains reported below all come from one sample, sequenced in a study of T cells in Graves' hyperthyroidism and ophthalmopathy (dated by TCRdb to about 2019). Library method: multiplex PCR. Reads for this sample came from an Illumina HiSeq 2000. The TCR beta CDR3 regions were amplified from the RNA transcripts. The first round of RT-PCR for the TCR CDR3 was performed with the HTBI primer set and the Qiagen OneStep RT-PCR kit. TCRdb trimmed the raw reads at Q25, called clones with MiXCR and kept productive beta chains. Every distinct CDR3 protein forms one entry, paired with its most common genes and DNA. The sample table lists a few hundred thousand distinct CDR3 sequences, around 25% of them with a count of one. Together, the top ten hold roughly 70% of the sample. The sequenced sample was blood. The receptors were sampled from a middle-aged man with Graves' hyperthyroidism.

This clonotype occurred a few times. This chain joins TRBV11-3 and TRBJ2-7; the D gene is possibly TRBD1 (6 bases). V lost 5 bases and J lost 1, with 9 bases in between. Per the germline V gene, CDR1 is SGHNT and CDR2 is YENEEA. This CDR3 comprises 13 residues. The CDR3 region has the DNA TGTGCCAGCAGCAGGGACACTTCCTACGAGCAGTACTTC. This codes for CASSRDTSYEQYF.

This clonotype was counted only a few times. This sequence joins TRBV2 and TRBJ1-6, with unresolved D. Per the germline V gene, CDR1 is SNHLY and CDR2 is FYNNEI. The CDR3 totals 14 residues. V lost 5 bases and J lost 7, with 12 bases in between. The CDR3 sequence: CASSRTAGNSPLHF. The CDR3 DNA reads TGTGCCAGCAGTCGGACGGCGGGGAATTCACCCCTCCACTTT.

The rearrangement joins TRBV29-1 to TRBJ2-3; D assignment may be TRBD1 or TRBD2 (5 bases each). This CDR3 spans 12 amino acids. V lost 7 bases and J 2 bases, leaving 10 bases between the germline ends. Germline CDR1 and CDR2: SQVTM and ANQGSEA. CDR3: CSGDLNTDTQYF. The CDR3 DNA sequence: TGCAGCGGGGACCTGAACACAGATACGCAGTATTTT.

This chain connects TRBV30 to TRBJ2-1; D is possibly TRBD2 (6 bases). V was pared by 4 bases and J by 7 bases, with 11 bases between. This CDR3 spans 12 amino acids. Germline V lookup: CDR1 GTSNPN, CDR2 SVGIG (reference sequence). CDR3 loop: CAWIAGWNEQFF. DNA for the CDR3: TGTGCCTGGATCGCGGGGTGGAATGAGCAGTTCTTC.

This clonotype was found a few times. The chain recombines TRBV27 with TRBJ1-1; 8 bases align to TRBD1. The CDR3 totals 14 residues. Germline CDR1 reads MNHEY; CDR2 reads SMNVEV (reference sequence). V lost 5 bases to trimming and J lost 3 bases; unmatched junction nucleotides: 5. The CDR3 nucleotides are TGTGCCAGCAGTGCGACAGGGGCGGACACTGAAGCTTTCTTT. Translated: CASSATGADTEAFF.

The chain combines TRBV7-8 with TRBJ2-1, with 8 positions matching TRBD2. Looked up from germline, CDR1 is SGHVS and CDR2 is FQNEAQ. V lost 7 bases, J lost 4 bases, and 9 bases stayed unmatched. The CDR3 loop spans 15 amino acids. This CDR3 reads CASIIGVAGYNEQFF. For the CDR3, the DNA is TGTGCCAGCATCATAGGGGTAGCGGGATACAATGAGCAGTTCTTC.

This clonotype occurred a few times. The chain couples TRBV3-1 to TRBJ2-7; D might be TRBD1 (6 bases). Trimming removed 7 bases from V and 7 bases from J, with 20 bases in between. The germline V gene encodes CDR1 LGHDT and CDR2 YNNKEL (reference sequence). The CDR3 contains 14 residues. This CDR3 is CASTFSGRGEEQYF. The CDR3 DNA sequence: TGTGCCAGCACCTTTTCGGGCAGGGGTGAGGAGCAGTACTTC.

This clonotype was observed a handful of times. V usage is TRBV30 and J usage is TRBJ2-3; weak D call: TRBD1 (5 bases). With 0 bases removed from V and 4 bases from J, the gap between germline ends came to 17 bases. CDR3 size: 16 residues. Germline CDR1 reads GTSNPN; CDR2 reads SVGIG (reference sequence). The CDR3 sequence: CAWSVLQGTIADTQYF. The CDR3 nucleotides are TGTGCCTGGAGTGTACTTCAGGGCACGATCGCAGATACGCAGTATTTT. Supplemented by reference TRBV30 and TRBJ2-3, the full variable domain reads SQTIHQWPATLVQPVGSPLSLECTVEGTSNPNLYWYRQAAGRGLQLLFYSVGIGQISSEVPQNLSASRPQDRQFILSSKKLLLSDSGFYLCAWSVLQGTIADTQYFGPGTRLTVL.

The sample holds one count of this clonotype. This sequence joins TRBV10-3 and TRBJ2-7; 7 positions agree with TRBD1. Trimming removed 6 bases from V and 2 bases from J; junction bases left unmatched: 7. CDR1 ENHRY and CDR2 SYGVKD come from the germline V gene. CDR3 length: 14 amino acids. The CDR3 DNA reads as TGTGCCATCAGAGTCCGGGACAGTCCCTACGAGCAGTACTTC. It is translated as CAIRVRDSPYEQYF.

The chain joins TRBV6-1 to TRBJ2-7; D call uncertain. V lost 2 bases and J lost 4, with 9 bases in between. Germline-derived CDR1 and CDR2 are MNHNS and SASEGT. There are 13 residues in the CDR3. CDR3: CASSEQVFYEQYF. CDR3 DNA sequence: TGTGCCAGCAGTGAACAGGTTTTTTACGAGCAGTACTTC.

This clonotype was counted between two and nine times. V usage is TRBV7-9 and J usage is TRBJ2-7; TRBD2 might be the D (5 bases). V lost 5 bases, J lost 5 bases, and 16 bases lay in between. Germline assignment: CDR1 SEHNR and CDR2 FQNEAQ (reference sequence). There are 14 residues in the CDR3. The CDR3 nucleotides read TGTGCCAGCAGCCCCCAGGACTTTGCCCACGAGCAGTACTTC. This encodes CASSPQDFAHEQYF.

This clonotype was counted a few times. V usage is TRBV7-9 and J usage is TRBJ2-1; TRBD2 matches at 9 bases. The CDR3 is made up of 15 amino acids. Per germline, CDR1 SEHNR and CDR2 FQNEAQ (reference sequence). J gave up 8 bases and V 1 base, and 6 bases lay outside the gene matches. CDR3 coding DNA: TGTGCCAGCAGCTTAGTTAGCGGGGGTGGTGATGAGCAGTTCTTC. Its translation: CASSLVSGGGDEQFF.

Comments on this clonotype: A much bigger clone sits one base away, suggesting this may be a read error. The V call is TRBV12-3 or TRBV12-4, the J call TRBJ1-1; unclear D gene. This CDR3 has 13 amino acids. The chain's CDR3 is CVSSRVFDTEAFF. Here the CDR3 DNA reads TGTGTCAGCAGCCGGGTCTTCGACACTGAAGCTTTCTTT.

This clonotype was seen a handful of times. The chain uses TRBV29-1 and TRBJ2-1; weak D call: TRBD2 (6 bases). This CDR3 spans 13 amino acids. V was cut by 7 bases and J by 8 bases, with 18 bases left in between. Germline V gene lookup returns CDR1 SQVTM and CDR2 ANQGSEA. The CDR3 protein is CSAPRLSGDEQFF. Here the CDR3 DNA reads TGCAGCGCCCCGAGGTTATCGGGAGATGAGCAGTTCTTC.